This T cell receptor beta chain derives from a study of T cell responses to AZD1222 COVID-19 vaccine. V shed 6 bases, J shed 8 bases, and the junction held 5 bases outside the gene matches. This CDR3 has 13 amino acids. Here immunoSEQ multiplex PCR was the method, and the copy in TCRdb shows in-frame clones only, minus some. The sample lists 200,000 or so clones, about 93% seen once, with approximately 1% in the top ten. This TCR came from an adult in good health. Here the sequenced sample was peripheral blood, taken on day 0 of MenACWY control vaccination. This chain links TRBV12-3 or TRBV12-4 with TRBJ1-2; TRBD1 aligns across 11 bases. The CDR3 region has the DNA TGTGCCAGCAGGCAGGACAGGGGGCTAGGCTACACCTTC. It encodes CASRQDRGLGYTF.